This T cell receptor beta chain is from a study of blood T cell repertoires in COVID-19. Study-wide background: From T cells, B-cell-depleted T cells, or PBMCs came the material, which was cDNA or gDNA.

Methods used by the authors: Reference gene primers were amplified, and this amplification served to estimate nucleated cell counts. Using immunoSEQ multiplex PCR, the repertoire was profiled, and TCRdb retains in-frame clones only, with some absent. The D gene and trimming were derived from the DNA, and the V and J assignments and clone size from that table. Of about 49,000 clones listed, 70% to 90% are singletons. Germline V gene sequence: CDR1 LGHNA, CDR2 YNFKEQ. Germline trimming cut 0 bases from V and 6 bases from J; bases unmatched to any gene: 6. The CDR3 contains 16 residues. Source material: peripheral blood. The chain links TRBV4-2 to TRBJ2-2, with 8 bases aligning to TRBD2. The clonotype originates from a man in his forties with active COVID-19. CDR3 sequence: CASSQEPQRESGELFF. CDR3 nucleotide sequence: TGTGCCAGCAGCCAAGAACCCCAGCGGGAGTCCGGGGAGCTGTTTTTT.